What follows is one T cell receptor (beta chain) and its context. The sample is drawn from a study of blood T cell repertoires in COVID-19. Study information: Sites in the United States, Italy and Spain provided acute and convalescent COVID-19 samples.

Profiled with immunoSEQ multiplex PCR; TCRdb holds only in-frame clones, not every one. Among roughly 32,000 clones listed, about nine tenths were seen once. The trim removed 6 bases at V and 5 bases at J, leaving 4 bases unmatched. This CDR3 has 14 residues. Germline V gene data show CDR1 as LNHNV and CDR2 as YYDKDF (reference sequence). J is TRBJ2-3 and V is TRBV15, with TRBD2 identical over 11 bases. The sample consisted of peripheral blood. The TCR originated in a man aged 50 to 60 with active or convalescent COVID-19. The CDR3: CATSVTSGKDTQYF. The CDR3 DNA is TGTGCCACCAGTGTGACTAGCGGGAAAGATACGCAGTATTTT.